The 30 T cell receptor beta chains reported below all come from one sample, sequenced in a study of T-cell reconstitution after alpha-beta-depleted transplantation in children. Library preparation (for TCRbeta) was performed with unique molecular identifiers. TCRdb reanalysed the PCR reads using MiXCR and keeps one entry per CDR3 protein. Of hundreds of thousands of distinct CDR3 sequences in the sample, roughly 25% were seen once. The input for sequencing was PBMCs, mostly from graft donor cells, taken 360 days after TCRalphabeta/CD19-depleted stem cell transplant. The receptors here all came from a female patient younger than 10 who had a stem cell transplant for congenital amegakaryocytic thrombocytopenia, so the T cells may come from the graft donor.

A remark on this clonotype: One end of the junction does not line up with germline, which may come from a read error. The chain couples TRBV7-8 to TRBJ2-7; the D gene could be TRBD1 or TRBD2 (5 bases each). In germline, CDR1 is SGHVS, CDR2 FQNEAQ. This CDR3 contains 13 residues. This CDR3 is CASSLVGTGVPDF. CDR3 in DNA: TGTGCCAGCAGCTTAGTAGGGACGGGTGTCCCAGACTTC.

This CDR3 reads CASSPPTGGKTYEQYF. CDR3 DNA: TGCGCCAGCAGTCCCCCGACAGGGGGAAAGACCTACGAGCAGTACTTC. V usage is TRBV23-1 and J usage is TRBJ2-7; TRBD1 agrees at 9 bases. TRBV23-1 is flagged as an ORF with uncertain function. With V trimmed by 4 bases and J by 2 bases, 9 bases remained unmatched. The CDR3 has 16 amino acids.

This clonotype came up a few times. This chain connects TRBV3-1 to TRBJ1-2, with a weak D call TRBD1 (5 bases). Germline V CDR1 and CDR2: LGHDT, YNNKEL (reference sequence). Trimming took 2 bases from V and 8 from J, leaving 15 bases between them. This CDR3 region has 14 residues. CDR3 residues: CASSQSRGWGGYTF. CDR3 in DNA: TGTGCCAGCAGCCAATCGCGGGGGTGGGGAGGCTACACCTTC.

J is TRBJ2-1 and V is TRBV28; 10 bases are shared with TRBD2. CDR1 is MDHEN, CDR2 SYDVKM, per germline. J gave up 8 bases and V 3 bases, and 13 bases lay outside the gene matches. CDR3 length: 17 residues. Here the CDR3 DNA reads TGTGCCAGCAGTTTTATTGGGTCTAGCGGGAGACGCTATGAGCAGTTCTTC. Encoded protein: CASSFIGSSGRRYEQFF.

This clonotype has a count of ten or more. The chain links TRBV10-3 to TRBJ2-1; 11 bases are a match to TRBD1. Unmatched junction bases numbered 16, after V lost 9 bases and J lost 3 bases. This CDR3 is built from 18 residues. CDR1 is ENHRY, CDR2 SYGVKD, per germline. The CDR3 nucleotides read TGTGCCATAGGACAGGGGGCACCACAAGCTCGTGGCTACAATGAGCAGTTCTTC. It codes for CAIGQGAPQARGYNEQFF.

This clonotype was counted a few times. The chain links TRBV5-1 to TRBJ2-5, with D uncertain. Germline values: CDR1 SGHRS, CDR2 YFSETQ. Trimming pared 0 bases from V and 8 bases from J, leaving 8 bases between. This CDR3 has 12 amino acids. In DNA form, the CDR3 reads TGCGCCAGCAGCTTGGATCGGCAAACCCAGTACTTC. Its translation is CASSLDRQTQYF.

This chain links TRBV6-1 with TRBJ1-5; 7 positions match TRBD1. CDR1 MNHNS and CDR2 SASEGT come from the germline V gene. There are 14 residues in the CDR3. V lost 6 bases and J lost 3; bases outside the gene matches: 5. In nucleotides, the CDR3 is TGTGCCAGCAGCGACAGGGCCGACAATCAGCCCCAGCATTTT. This codes for CASSDRADNQPQHF.

This clonotype has just a few counts. The CDR3 coding sequence is TGTGCCATCAGCTCCAGACAGAGCTCCTACGAGCAGTACTTC. Its translation: CAISSRQSSYEQYF. This chain links TRBV10-3 with TRBJ2-7; tentatively, D is TRBD1 (5 bases). V was trimmed by 6 bases and J by 0 bases, leaving 12 bases between them. CDR3 size: 14 residues. CDR1 is ENHRY, CDR2 SYGVKD, per germline.

The gene calls are TRBV5-1 and TRBJ1-2, with D uncertain. The CDR3 is 15 amino acids. In germline, CDR1 is SGHRS, CDR2 YFSETQ. V gave up 0 bases and J gave up 4 bases, with 13 bases separating them. CDR3 residues: CASSLDPSWGYGYTF. The CDR3 region has the DNA TGCGCCAGCAGCTTGGATCCCAGCTGGGGCTATGGCTACACCTTC.

This rearrangement joins TRBV9 to TRBJ1-4, with TRBD1 matching over 7 bases. This CDR3 spans 15 amino acids. The ends lost 0 bases at V and 8 bases at J; junction bases unmatched: 7. Germline CDR1 is SGDLS and CDR2 is YYNGEE. The CDR3 reads CASSVDRGGEEKLFF. In nucleotides, the CDR3 is TGTGCCAGCAGCGTAGACAGGGGCGGGGAGGAAAAACTGTTTTTT. Full variable domain (remainder filled in from reference TRBV9 and TRBJ1-4): DSGVTQTPKHLITATGQRVTLRCSPRSGDLSVYWYQQSLDQGLQFLIQYYNGEERAKGNILERFSAQQFPDLHSELNLSSLELGDSALYFCASSVDRGGEEKLFFGSGTQLSVL.

The chain links TRBV30 to TRBJ2-1; 14 bases match TRBD2. This CDR3 is built from 17 residues. V trimming: 3 bases; J trimming: 1 base; junction bases outside the gene matches: 5. The germline V gene has CDR1 GTSNPN and CDR2 SVGIG (reference sequence). The CDR3, as DNA: TGTGCCTGGAGCGGGACTAGCGGGAGCTTGTCCTACAATGAGCAGTTCTTC. Protein product: CAWSGTSGSLSYNEQFF.

The chain is built from TRBV2 and TRBJ2-7; tentatively, D is TRBD1 (5 bases). The V end lost 6 bases, the J end lost 1 base, and 16 bases lay between the germline ends. Germline assignment: CDR1 SNHLY and CDR2 FYNNEI. The CDR3 is 15 amino acids. CDR3 residues: CASRSPDTPSYEQYF. The DNA for the CDR3 is TGTGCCAGCAGAAGCCCGGACACCCCATCCTACGAGCAGTACTTC.

V is TRBV20-1 and J is TRBJ2-1, with 8 bases identical to TRBD2. Germline V gene lookup returns CDR1 DFQATT and CDR2 SNEGSKA (reference sequence). V dropped 3 bases and J dropped 9; count of bases not matched to a gene: 13. The CDR3 runs 15 residues. The CDR3 here is CSARGASGRYGEQFF. Here the CDR3 DNA reads TGCAGTGCTAGGGGGGCGAGCGGGAGATACGGTGAGCAGTTCTTC.

This clonotype was picked up one time. The chain uses TRBV15 and TRBJ1-1, with a weak D call TRBD1 (5 bases). CDR1 is LNHNV and CDR2 is YYDKDF in the germline V gene (reference sequence). CDR3 length: 15 residues. V was trimmed by 0 bases and J by 5 bases, leaving 13 bases between them. The CDR3, as DNA: TGTGCCACCAGCAGAGATCGATTTGGGGGGACTGAAGCTTTCTTT. Translated: CATSRDRFGGTEAFF.

This clonotype has ten or more counts. The junction departs from the called germline gene at one end, perhaps through a read error. This chain connects TRBV25-1 to TRBJ2-7; D is undetermined. Germline assignment: CDR1 MGHDK and CDR2 SYGVNS. The CDR3 spans 10 residues. Written as DNA, the CDR3 is TGTGCCAGCAGTGGACTGCAGTTACATTTC. Its translation: CASSGLQLHF.

This clonotype was seen a few times. The chain couples TRBV5-1 to TRBJ2-2; D might be TRBD2 (6 bases). CDR3 length equals 15 residues. Germline V gene data show CDR1 as SGHRS and CDR2 as YFSETQ. Trimming took 4 bases from V and 4 from J, leaving 14 bases between them. The CDR3 DNA sequence: TGCGCCAGCAGCCATGACCGGGGGTTCACCGGGGAGCTGTTTTTT. Translation: CASSHDRGFTGELFF.

V and J are TRBV20-1 and TRBJ2-3, with 8 bases that match TRBD2. This CDR3 has 15 residues. Germline-derived CDR1 and CDR2 are DFQATT and SNEGSKA (reference sequence). V lost 3 bases and J lost 2; bases outside the gene matches: 7. The CDR3 nucleotides read TGCAGTGCTAGTGAAAGCGGGGGTTACACAGATACGCAGTATTTT. Protein sequence: CSASESGGYTDTQYF.

There are a few counts of this clonotype. This chain joins TRBV20-1 and TRBJ2-1, with 10 bases identical to TRBD2. The CDR3 loop spans 12 amino acids. J was trimmed by 9 bases and V by 7 bases; bases with no gene match: 6. The germline CDR1 and CDR2 sequences are DFQATT and SNEGSKA (reference sequence). CDR3 region: CSVGTSVREQFF. CDR3 nucleotides: TGCAGTGTTGGGACTAGCGTCCGTGAGCAGTTCTTC.

The CDR3 is CSARAGTRNTGELFF. The CDR3 region has the DNA TGCAGTGCTAGGGCCGGGACTAGGAACACCGGGGAGCTGTTTTTT. The chain joins TRBV20-1 to TRBJ2-2; 8 nucleotides line up with TRBD2. The CDR3 covers 15 residues. Germline V CDR1 and CDR2: DFQATT, SNEGSKA (reference sequence). The J segment lost 1 base and the V segment lost 3 bases, leaving 4 bases of the junction unmatched.

This clonotype was counted a few times. The genes are TRBV6-1 and TRBJ2-2; tentative D call: TRBD1 (5 bases). CDR1 MNHNS and CDR2 SASEGT come from the germline V gene. V shed 8 bases and J shed 4 bases, with 14 bases lying between them. The CDR3 totals 14 residues. DNA of the CDR3: TGTGCCAGCGTAAGGGGTCTCAGCACCGGGGAGCTGTTTTTT. As protein: CASVRGLSTGELFF.

In this sample, this clonotype turned up many times. The genes are TRBV3-1 and TRBJ2-7; 10 nucleotides match TRBD1. Germline lookup yields CDR1 LGHDT and CDR2 YNNKEL (reference sequence). The V and J ends lost 4 bases and 3 bases, in that order; junction bases with no gene match: 9. The CDR3 contains 16 residues. CDR3 in amino acids: CASSPHPGQGNYEQYF. The DNA for the CDR3 is TGTGCCAGCAGCCCACATCCGGGACAGGGGAACTACGAGCAGTACTTC.

The chain has TRBV4-1 and TRBJ2-1, with D unclear. The CDR3 is 14 amino acids. The V end lost 0 bases, the J end lost 8 bases, and 11 bases lay between the germline ends. Looked up from germline, CDR1 is MGHRA and CDR2 is YSYEKL. The CDR3 DNA follows: TGCGCCAGCAGCCAAGATTTGGGGTTGGATGAGCAGTTCTTC. Its translation is CASSQDLGLDEQFF.

This clonotype was picked up a small number of times. The V call is TRBV5-1, the J call TRBJ1-1; weak D call: TRBD1 (6 bases). In germline, CDR1 is SGHRS, CDR2 YFSETQ. V lost 0 bases to trimming and J lost 1 base, with 7 bases between them. There are 14 residues in the CDR3. The chain's CDR3 is CASSLEDRNTEAFF. The CDR3 bases are TGCGCCAGCAGCTTGGAGGACAGGAACACTGAAGCTTTCTTT.

This chain uses TRBV28 with TRBJ1-2; D gene uncertain. Germline assignment: CDR1 MDHEN and CDR2 SYDVKM. V was clipped by 10 bases and J by 4 bases, with 19 bases between them. This CDR3 has 14 amino acids. CDR3 residues: CATQTRGGIYGYTF. In DNA form, the CDR3 reads TGTGCCACCCAAACTCGGGGAGGGATCTATGGCTACACCTTC.

The J gene is TRBJ2-3, the V gene TRBV4-2; 13 positions agree with TRBD2. With 3 bases clipped from V and 6 bases from J, the junction kept 12 bases outside the gene matches. The V gene's germline CDR1 is LGHNA and CDR2 YNFKEQ. CDR3 size: 18 residues. CDR3 bases: TGTGCCAGCAGCCAGGGTAGTACTAGCGGGAGGGCTGAGGATACGCAGTATTTT. Translated: CASSQGSTSGRAEDTQYF.

V usage is TRBV14 and J usage is TRBJ2-1, with D tentatively TRBD2 (5 bases). Trimming removed 8 bases from V and 5 bases from J, with 10 bases in between. Germline V gene data show CDR1 as SGHDN and CDR2 as FVKESK. This CDR3 comprises 12 residues. In DNA form, the CDR3 reads TGTGCCAGCCAGGACTGGAACAATGAGCAGTTCTTC. Translating gives CASQDWNNEQFF.

This clonotype was observed a single time. The chain has TRBV4-1 and TRBJ1-3, with unresolved D. V was trimmed by 2 bases and J by 0 bases, leaving 5 bases between them. The CDR3 contains 14 residues. CDR1 and CDR2 (germline): MGHRA, YSYEKL. The CDR3 protein is CASSQPISGNTIYF. DNA for the CDR3: TGCGCCAGCAGCCAACCCATCTCTGGAAACACCATATATTTT.

The chain combines TRBV28 with TRBJ2-3; 8 positions agree with TRBD2. Germline V CDR1 and CDR2: MDHEN, SYDVKM. V lost 7 bases to trimming and J lost 0 bases; unmatched junction nucleotides: 15. The CDR3 loop spans 18 amino acids. In DNA, the CDR3 is TGTGCCAGCACCCGGCTAATAGCGGGGCACTCTAGCACAGATACGCAGTATTTT. Its protein product is CASTRLIAGHSSTDTQYF.

This clonotype was observed a few times. The genes are TRBV29-1 and TRBJ1-2, with D unresolved. Germline loops: CDR1 SQVTM, CDR2 ANQGSEA. The ends were cut back, 1 base at V and 5 bases at J, with 14 bases in the middle. There are 14 residues in the CDR3. The CDR3 DNA sequence: TGCAGCGTTGAAGTTGTAAGGGTTGAATATGGCTACACCTTC. Translating gives CSVEVVRVEYGYTF.

V and J are TRBV20-1 and TRBJ1-3, with 8 nucleotides matching TRBD1. V was clipped by 2 bases and J by 8 bases; unmatched bases: 8. Germline V lookup: CDR1 DFQATT, CDR2 SNEGSKA (reference sequence). The CDR3 covers 14 residues. The CDR3 sequence: CSARLGQGADTIYF. As DNA, the CDR3 is TGCAGTGCTAGACTCGGGCAGGGGGCAGACACCATATATTTT.